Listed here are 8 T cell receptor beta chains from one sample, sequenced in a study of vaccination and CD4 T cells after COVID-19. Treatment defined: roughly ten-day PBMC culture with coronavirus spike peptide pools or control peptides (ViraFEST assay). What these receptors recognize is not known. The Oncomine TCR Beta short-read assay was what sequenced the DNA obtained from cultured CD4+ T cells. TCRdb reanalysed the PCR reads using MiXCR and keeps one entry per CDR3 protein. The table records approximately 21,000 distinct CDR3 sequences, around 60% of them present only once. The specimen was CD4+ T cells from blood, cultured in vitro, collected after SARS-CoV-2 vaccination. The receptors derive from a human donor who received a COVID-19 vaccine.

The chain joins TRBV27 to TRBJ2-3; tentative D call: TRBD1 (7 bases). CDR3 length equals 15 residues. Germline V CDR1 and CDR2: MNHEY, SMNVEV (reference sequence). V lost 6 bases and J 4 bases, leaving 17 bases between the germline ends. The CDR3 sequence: CASSPDREASDTQYF. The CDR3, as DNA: TGTGCCAGCAGCCCTGACAGGGAGGCCTCAGATACGCAGTATTTT.

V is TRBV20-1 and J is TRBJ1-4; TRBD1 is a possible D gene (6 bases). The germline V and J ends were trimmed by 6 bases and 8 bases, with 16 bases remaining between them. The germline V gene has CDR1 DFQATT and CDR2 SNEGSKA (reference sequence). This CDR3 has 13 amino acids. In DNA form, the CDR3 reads TGCAGTGCCTCCAGGGGTTTAGAAGAAAAACTGTTTTTT. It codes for CSASRGLEEKLFF.

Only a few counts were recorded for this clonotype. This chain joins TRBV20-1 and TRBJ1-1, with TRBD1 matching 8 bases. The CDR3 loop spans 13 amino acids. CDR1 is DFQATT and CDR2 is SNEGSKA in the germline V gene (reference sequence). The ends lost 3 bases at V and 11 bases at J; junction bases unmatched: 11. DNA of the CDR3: TGCAGTGCTAGGAATCCCAAGGACAGGGCGGCTTTCTTT. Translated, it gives CSARNPKDRAAFF.

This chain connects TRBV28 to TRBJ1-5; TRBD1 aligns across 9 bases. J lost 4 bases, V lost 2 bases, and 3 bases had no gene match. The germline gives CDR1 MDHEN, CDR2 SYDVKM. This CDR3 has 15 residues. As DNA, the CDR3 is TGTGCCAGCAGTTTACAGGGACAGGGTAATCAGCCCCAGCATTTT. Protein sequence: CASSLQGQGNQPQHF.

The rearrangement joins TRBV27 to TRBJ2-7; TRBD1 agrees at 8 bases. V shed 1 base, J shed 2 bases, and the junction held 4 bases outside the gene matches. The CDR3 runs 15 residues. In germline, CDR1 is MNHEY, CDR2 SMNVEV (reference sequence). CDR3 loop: CASSLLAGGAYEQYF. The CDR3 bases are TGTGCCAGCAGTTTATTGGCAGGGGGCGCCTACGAGCAGTACTTC.

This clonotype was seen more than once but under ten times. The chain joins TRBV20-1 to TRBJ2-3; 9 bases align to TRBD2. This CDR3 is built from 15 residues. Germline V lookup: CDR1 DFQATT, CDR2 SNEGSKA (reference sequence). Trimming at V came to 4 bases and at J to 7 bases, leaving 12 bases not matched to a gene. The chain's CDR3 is CSANRVASGANTQYF. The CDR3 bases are TGCAGTGCTAATCGTGTGGCTAGCGGGGCAAATACGCAGTATTTT.

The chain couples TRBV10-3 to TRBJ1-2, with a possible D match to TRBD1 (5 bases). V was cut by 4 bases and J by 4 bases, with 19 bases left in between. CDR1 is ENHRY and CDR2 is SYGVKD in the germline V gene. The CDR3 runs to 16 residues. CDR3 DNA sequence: TGTGCCATCAGTGCCGACGACCATGACAGCGGCTATGGCTACACCTTC. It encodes CAISADDHDSGYGYTF.

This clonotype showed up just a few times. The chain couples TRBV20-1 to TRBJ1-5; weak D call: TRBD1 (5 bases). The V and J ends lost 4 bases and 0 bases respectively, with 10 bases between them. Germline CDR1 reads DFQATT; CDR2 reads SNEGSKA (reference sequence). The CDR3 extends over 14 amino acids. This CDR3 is CSATQDFSNQPQHF. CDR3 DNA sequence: TGCAGTGCTACACAGGACTTTAGCAATCAGCCCCAGCATTTT.